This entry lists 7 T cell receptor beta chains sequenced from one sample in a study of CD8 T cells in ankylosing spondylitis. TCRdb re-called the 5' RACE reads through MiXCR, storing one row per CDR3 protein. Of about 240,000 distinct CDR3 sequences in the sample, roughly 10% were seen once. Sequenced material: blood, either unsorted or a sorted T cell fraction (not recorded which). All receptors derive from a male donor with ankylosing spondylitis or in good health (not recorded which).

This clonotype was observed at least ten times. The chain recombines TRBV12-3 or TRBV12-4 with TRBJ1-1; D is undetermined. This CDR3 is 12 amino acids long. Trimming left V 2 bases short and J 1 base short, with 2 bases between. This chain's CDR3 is CASSLRNTEAFF. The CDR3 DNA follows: TGTGCCAGCAGTTTAAGGAACACTGAAGCTTTCTTT.

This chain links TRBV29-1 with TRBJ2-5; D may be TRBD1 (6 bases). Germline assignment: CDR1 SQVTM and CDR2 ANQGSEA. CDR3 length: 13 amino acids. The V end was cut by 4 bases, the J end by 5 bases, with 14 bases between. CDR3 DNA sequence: TGCAGCGTTGGTGGTGGGCAGGGGGAGACCCAGTACTTC. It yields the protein CSVGGGQGETQYF.

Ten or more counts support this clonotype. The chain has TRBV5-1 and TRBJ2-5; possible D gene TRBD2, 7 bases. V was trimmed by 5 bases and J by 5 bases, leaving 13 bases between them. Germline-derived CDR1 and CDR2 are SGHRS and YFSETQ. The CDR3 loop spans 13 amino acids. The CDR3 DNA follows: TGCGCCAGCAGGGGCGGGGGCCCGGAGACCCAGTACTTC. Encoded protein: CASRGGGPETQYF.

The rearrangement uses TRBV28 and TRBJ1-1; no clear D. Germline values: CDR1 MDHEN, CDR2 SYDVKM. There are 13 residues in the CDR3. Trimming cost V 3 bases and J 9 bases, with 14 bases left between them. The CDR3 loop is CASSFPPHLQAFF. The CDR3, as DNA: TGTGCCAGCAGTTTCCCACCTCACCTACAAGCTTTCTTT.

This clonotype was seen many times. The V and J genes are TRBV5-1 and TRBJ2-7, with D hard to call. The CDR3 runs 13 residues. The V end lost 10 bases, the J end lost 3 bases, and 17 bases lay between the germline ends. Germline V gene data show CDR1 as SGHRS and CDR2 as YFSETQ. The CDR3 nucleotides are TGCGCCTCGGCGGAAACACCGCTCTACGAGCAGTACTTC. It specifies CASAETPLYEQYF.

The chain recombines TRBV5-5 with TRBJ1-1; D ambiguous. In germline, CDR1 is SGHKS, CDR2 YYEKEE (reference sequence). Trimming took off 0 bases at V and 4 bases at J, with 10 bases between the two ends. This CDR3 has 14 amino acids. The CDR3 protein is CASSLGSGSTEAFF. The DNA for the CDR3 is TGTGCCAGCAGCTTGGGGTCGGGGTCCACTGAAGCTTTCTTT.

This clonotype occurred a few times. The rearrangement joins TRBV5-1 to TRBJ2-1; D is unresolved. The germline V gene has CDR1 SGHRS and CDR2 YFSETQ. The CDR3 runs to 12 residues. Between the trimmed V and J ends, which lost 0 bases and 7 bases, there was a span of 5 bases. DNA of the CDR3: TGCGCCAGCAGCTTGGCTATTAATGAGCAGTTCTTC. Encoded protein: CASSLAINEQFF.